The 8 T cell receptor beta chains given below trace back to one sample, sequenced in a study of blood T cell repertoires in COVID-19. Sequencing used immunoSEQ multiplex PCR; TCRdb keeps in-frame clones, though not all of them. Of 54,000 or so clones listed, roughly 82% are singletons. What was sequenced was peripheral blood. These receptors were collected from a woman of 80 years or more with acute or convalescent COVID-19.

The CDR3 is CASSPRDGNTEAFF. DNA for the CDR3: TGTGCCAGCAGCCCCAGGGATGGGAACACTGAAGCTTTCTTT. The gene calls are TRBV7-9 and TRBJ1-1; perhaps TRBD1 as D (5 bases). Germline V gene lookup returns CDR1 SEHNR and CDR2 FQNEAQ (reference sequence). Trimming pared 5 bases from V and 1 base from J, leaving 11 bases between. The CDR3 length is 14 residues.

This clone has only a few counts. The rearrangement uses TRBV4-2 and TRBJ1-2; tentatively, D is TRBD1 (6 bases). The germline V gene has CDR1 LGHNA and CDR2 YNFKEQ. The CDR3 is made up of 14 amino acids. V was pared by 2 bases and J by 5 bases, with 12 bases between. In DNA form, the CDR3 reads TGTGCCAGCAGCCAACCTCCCGACAGGTATGGCTACACCTTC. Translation gives CASSQPPDRYGYTF.

This chain joins TRBV28 and TRBJ1-2, with TRBD1 identical over 10 bases. Germline loops: CDR1 MDHEN, CDR2 SYDVKM. After removal of 5 bases from V and 7 bases from J, the junction contained 16 bases not matched to a gene. This CDR3 region has 17 residues. The CDR3, as DNA: TGTGCCAGCAGTCTTTTTACCGGGACAGGGGCCCTGTTTGGCTACACCTTC. This encodes CASSLFTGTGALFGYTF.

This clone was picked up a small number of times. V is TRBV19 and J is TRBJ1-5; D is unresolved. V lost 6 bases to trimming and J lost 1 base, with 13 bases between them. CDR1 LNHDA and CDR2 SQIVND come from the germline V gene (reference sequence). The CDR3 consists of 15 residues. The CDR3 spells CASRVRGLSNQPQHF. CDR3 DNA sequence: TGTGCCAGTAGGGTTCGGGGTCTCAGCAATCAGCCCCAGCATTTT.

This chain joins TRBV28 and TRBJ2-5; tentatively, D is TRBD1 (6 bases). The length of the CDR3 is 14 residues. V shed 7 bases and J shed 5 bases, with 17 bases lying between them. CDR1 and CDR2 from the germline V gene are MDHEN and SYDVKM. CDR3 sequence reads: CASIAGALSETQYF. The CDR3 DNA follows: TGTGCCAGCATCGCAGGGGCGCTTTCGGAGACCCAGTACTTC.

This chain links TRBV4-2 with TRBJ2-1, with 10 bases that match TRBD2. CDR1 LGHNA and CDR2 YNFKEQ come from the germline V gene. V was pared by 4 bases and J by 5 bases, with 8 bases of the junction left unmatched. This CDR3 comprises 16 residues. Written as DNA, the CDR3 is TGTGCCAGCAGCCCTCCTGCTCTAGCGGGGGACAATGAGCAGTTCTTC. Residues: CASSPPALAGDNEQFF.

The rearrangement joins TRBV9 to TRBJ1-5, with D possibly matching TRBD1 (6 bases). The CDR3 contains 14 residues. The V gene's germline CDR1 is SGDLS and CDR2 YYNGEE. Trimming removed 3 bases from V and 2 bases from J, with 9 bases in between. CDR3 nucleotide sequence: TGTGCCAGCAGCGCACAGGGAGGCAATCAGCCCCAGCATTTT. Translated: CASSAQGGNQPQHF. The full variable domain, rest sourced from reference TRBV9 and TRBJ1-5, is DSGVTQTPKHLITATGQRVTLRCSPRSGDLSVYWYQQSLDQGLQFLIQYYNGEERAKGNILERFSAQQFPDLHSELNLSSLELGDSALYFCASSAQGGNQPQHFGDGTRLSIL.

The V and J genes are TRBV6-2 or TRBV6-3 and TRBJ1-5; the D gene is possibly TRBD1 (5 bases). V was shortened by 5 bases and J by 0 bases, with 11 bases between the two germline ends. The germline V gene encodes CDR1 MNHEY and CDR2 SVGEGT. This CDR3 comprises 15 residues. The CDR3 is CASSAPGYSNQPQHF. The CDR3 nucleotides are TGTGCCAGCAGTGCGCCAGGGTATAGCAATCAGCCCCAGCATTTT.